This T cell receptor beta chain was recorded in a study of Graves' ophthalmopathy and Graves' hyperthyroidism. Amplification of the TCR beta CDR3 regions used RNA transcripts (as template). The first round was an RT-PCR with HTBI primers, and the second round was a multiplex PCR. TCRdb re-analysed the multiplex PCR reads in MiXCR, keeping a single row per CDR3 protein. The data show some 1.1 million distinct CDR3 sequences, around a third seen once. The CDR3 loop spans 14 amino acids. Germline lookup yields CDR1 MNHNY and CDR2 SVGAGI (reference sequence). Of note for this clonotype: At one boundary the junction diverges from the germline segment, which might be a read error.

The sequencing input was peripheral blood or thyroid tissue (not recorded which). The chain employs TRBV6-6 and TRBJ2-5; the match to TRBD2 covers 8 bases. The sequence was collected from an adult man with Graves' hyperthyroidism. CDR3 DNA sequence: TGTGCCAGCAGTTTCGGGACCGGGAGGGAGACCCAGAACTTC. It specifies CASSFGTGRETQNF.